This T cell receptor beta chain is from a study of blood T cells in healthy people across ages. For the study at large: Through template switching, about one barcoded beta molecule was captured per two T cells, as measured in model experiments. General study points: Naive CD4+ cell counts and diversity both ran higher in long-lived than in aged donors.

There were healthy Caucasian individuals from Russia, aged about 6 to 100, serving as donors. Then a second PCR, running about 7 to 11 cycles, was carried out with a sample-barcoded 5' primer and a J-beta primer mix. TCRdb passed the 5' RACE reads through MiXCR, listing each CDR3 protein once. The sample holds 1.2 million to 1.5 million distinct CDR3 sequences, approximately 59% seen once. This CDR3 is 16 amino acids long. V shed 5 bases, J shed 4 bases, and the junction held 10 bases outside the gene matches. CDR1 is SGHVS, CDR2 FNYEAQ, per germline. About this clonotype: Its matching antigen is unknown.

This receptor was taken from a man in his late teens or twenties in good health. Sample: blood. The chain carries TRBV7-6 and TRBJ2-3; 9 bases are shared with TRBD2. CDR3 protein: CASSGTSGPSADTQYF. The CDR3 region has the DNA TGTGCCAGCAGCGGTACTAGCGGGCCCTCGGCAGATACGCAGTATTTT.